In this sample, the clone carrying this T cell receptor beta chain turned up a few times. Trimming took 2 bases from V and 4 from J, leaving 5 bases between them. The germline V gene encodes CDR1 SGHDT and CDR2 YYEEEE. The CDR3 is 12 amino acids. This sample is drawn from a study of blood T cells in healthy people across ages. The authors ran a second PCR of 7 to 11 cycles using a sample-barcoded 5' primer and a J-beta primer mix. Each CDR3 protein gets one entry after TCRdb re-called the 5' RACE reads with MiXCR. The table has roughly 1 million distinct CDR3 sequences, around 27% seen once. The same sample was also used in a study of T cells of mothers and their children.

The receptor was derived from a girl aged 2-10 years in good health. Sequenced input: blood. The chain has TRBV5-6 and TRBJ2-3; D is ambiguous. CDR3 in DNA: TGTGCCAGCAGCTTTTACGCAGATACGCAGTATTTT. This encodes CASSFYADTQYF.